This T cell receptor (beta chain) originates from a study of blood T cell repertoires in COVID-19. As for the study in general: Spain, Italy and the United States supplied samples that represented acute and convalescent COVID-19. Nucleic acid was either cDNA or gDNA, and it came from T cells, B-cell-depleted T cells, or PBMCs.

Only in-frame clones appear in the TCRdb table, and some are missing; sequencing was by immunoSEQ multiplex PCR. The data hold approximately 200,000 clones, with 80% to 90% observed a single time. Specimen: peripheral blood. This sequence originates from a man aged 55 to 70 who had recovered from COVID-19.

The CDR3 spells CASSLRPGRQETQYF. Here the CDR3 DNA reads TGCGCCAGCAGCTTGAGGCCAGGGCGACAAGAGACCCAGTACTTC. This chain joins TRBV5-1 and TRBJ2-5, with TRBD1 as a possible D gene (5 bases). Trimming took off 1 base at V and 2 bases at J, with 12 bases between the two ends. Per the germline V gene, CDR1 is SGHRS and CDR2 is YFSETQ. The CDR3 has 15 amino acids.